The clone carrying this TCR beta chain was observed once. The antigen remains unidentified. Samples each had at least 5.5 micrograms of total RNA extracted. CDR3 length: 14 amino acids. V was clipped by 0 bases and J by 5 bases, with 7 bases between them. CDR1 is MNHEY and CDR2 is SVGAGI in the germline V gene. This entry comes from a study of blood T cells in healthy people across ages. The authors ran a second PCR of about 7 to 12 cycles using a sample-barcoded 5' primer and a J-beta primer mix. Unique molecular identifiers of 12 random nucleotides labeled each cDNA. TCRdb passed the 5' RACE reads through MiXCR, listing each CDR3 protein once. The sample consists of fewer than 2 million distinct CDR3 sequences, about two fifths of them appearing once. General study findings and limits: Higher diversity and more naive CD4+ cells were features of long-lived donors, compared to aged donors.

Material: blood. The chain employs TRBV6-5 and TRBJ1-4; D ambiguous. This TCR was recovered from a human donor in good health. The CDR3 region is CASSYSLGNEKLFF. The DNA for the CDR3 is TGTGCCAGCAGTTACTCGCTTGGGAATGAAAAACTGTTTTTT.